Detailed here is one T cell receptor beta chain. Its antigen remains unknown. This record comes from a study of cytomegalovirus exposure and HLA in healthy donors. Whole-study findings and limits: It was reported that TCR beta sequences correctly inferred the HLA-A and HLA-B alleles for most subjects. Excluded: some indistinguishable V segments such as TRBV6-2 and TRBV6-3. Earlier findings revealed that most TCR beta V segments proved productive either about 87% or about 30% of the time.

The study ran its PCR with 60 Vbeta and 13 Jbeta primers. The method was immunoSEQ multiplex PCR; TCRdb's version includes in-frame clones alone and lacks a portion of them. The table has approximately 110,000 clones, just under 80% seen once. The V end was cut by 2 bases, the J end by 4 bases, with 6 bases between. Per the germline V gene, CDR1 is SEHNR and CDR2 is FQNEAQ (reference sequence). The CDR3 is made up of 12 amino acids. The sequenced sample consisted of PBMCs. V is TRBV7-9 and J is TRBJ2-7; TRBD1 is a possible D gene (6 bases). This TCR derives from a male donor in good health and CMV-seronegative. As DNA, the CDR3 is TGTGCCAGCAGCTTAAGGGGGTACGAGCAGTACTTC. Amino acids: CASSLRGYEQYF.